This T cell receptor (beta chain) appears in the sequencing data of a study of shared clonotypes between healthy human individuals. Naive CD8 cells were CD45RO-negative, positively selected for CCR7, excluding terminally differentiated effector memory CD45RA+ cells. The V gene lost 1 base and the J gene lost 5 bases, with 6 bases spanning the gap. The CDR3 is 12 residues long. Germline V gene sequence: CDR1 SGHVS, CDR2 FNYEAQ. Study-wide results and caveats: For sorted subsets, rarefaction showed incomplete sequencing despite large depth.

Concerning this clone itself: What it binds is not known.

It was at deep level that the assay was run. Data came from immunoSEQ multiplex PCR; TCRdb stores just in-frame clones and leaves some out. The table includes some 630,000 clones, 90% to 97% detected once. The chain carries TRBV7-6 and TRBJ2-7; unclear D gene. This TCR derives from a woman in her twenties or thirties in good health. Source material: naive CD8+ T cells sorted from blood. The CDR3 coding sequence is TGTGCCAGCAGCTTAGTTGGCCACGAGCAGTACTTC. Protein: CASSLVGHEQYF.